These 29 T cell receptor beta chains came from one sample sequenced in a study of cytomegalovirus exposure and HLA in healthy donors. A multiplex PCR was run with 60 Vbeta primers and 13 Jbeta primers. Sequencing used immunoSEQ multiplex PCR; TCRdb keeps in-frame clones, though not all of them. The sample lists about 220,000 clones; over 80% were seen once. The sequencing input was PBMCs. The receptors were sampled from a man aged 35 to 55 in good health and CMV-seropositive.

The V call is TRBV4-1, the J call TRBJ2-5; perhaps TRBD1 as D (6 bases). The germline V gene encodes CDR1 MGHRA and CDR2 YSYEKL. The CDR3 totals 15 residues. The V end was cut by 6 bases, the J end by 2 bases, with 16 bases between. DNA of the CDR3: TGCGCCAGCAGTTATCCACGAGGGGGACAAGAGACCCAGTACTTC. Encoded protein: CASSYPRGGQETQYF.

This clone was picked up one time. Sequence at one end of the junction differs from germline and may be a read error. The rearrangement links TRBV7-9 to TRBJ1-1; D might be TRBD1 (6 bases). Germline CDR1 is SEHNR and CDR2 is FQNEAQ (reference sequence). This CDR3 region has 16 residues. CDR3 residues: CSSSLFAGTSNTEAFF. CDR3 in DNA: TGTTCCAGCAGCTTATTTGCCGGGACATCGAACACTGAAGCTTTCTTT. The full variable domain, completed using reference TRBV7-9 and TRBJ1-1, is DTGVSQNPRHKITKRGQNVTFRCDPISEHNRLYWYRQTLGQGPEFLTYFQNEAQLEKSRLLSDRFSAERPKGSFSTLEIQRTEQGDSAMYLCSSSLFAGTSNTEAFFGQGTRLTVV.

This clone was found a few times. The V gene is TRBV4-1, the J gene TRBJ2-3, with 8 bases lining up with TRBD2. V shed 3 bases, J shed 4 bases, and the junction held 6 bases outside the gene matches. Germline V gene sequence: CDR1 MGHRA, CDR2 YSYEKL. The CDR3 runs 15 residues. The CDR3 DNA reads TGCGCCAGCAGCCAGCCGAGCGGGAGCGCAGATACGCAGTATTTT. Translation: CASSQPSGSADTQYF.

The rearrangement uses TRBV27 and TRBJ2-7; D perhaps matches TRBD2 (7 bases). The length of the CDR3 is 14 residues. The V end lost 5 bases, the J end lost 3 bases, and 14 bases lay between the germline ends. Germline V gives CDR1 MNHEY, CDR2 SMNVEV (reference sequence). The CDR3 coding sequence is TGTGCCAGCAGTCTAAAAGGGGGGGACTACGAGCAGTACTTC. Translating gives CASSLKGGDYEQYF.

The chain combines TRBV5-5 with TRBJ1-5; the D is unclear. Per the germline V gene, CDR1 is SGHKS and CDR2 is YYEKEE (reference sequence). CDR3 length equals 18 residues. The germline V and J ends were trimmed by 4 bases and 1 base, with 21 bases remaining between them. The CDR3 sequence is CASSRSTPGSGSNQPQHF. The CDR3 DNA follows: TGTGCCAGCAGCCGGTCGACCCCGGGGAGTGGAAGCAATCAGCCCCAGCATTTT.

V usage is TRBV7-9 and J usage is TRBJ2-7; 8 bases are a match to TRBD1. V gave up 2 bases and J gave up 2 bases; unmatched junction bases: 8. Looked up from germline, CDR1 is SEHNR and CDR2 is FQNEAQ (reference sequence). This CDR3 has 16 amino acids. CDR3: CASSLFRGQAAYEQYF. In nucleotides, the CDR3 is TGTGCCAGCAGCTTATTTCGGGGACAGGCCGCCTACGAGCAGTACTTC.

This chain connects TRBV5-1 to TRBJ1-5; no definite D call. Trimming cost V 0 bases and J 1 base, with 11 bases left between them. The CDR3 runs to 16 residues. Germline V lookup: CDR1 SGHRS, CDR2 YFSETQ. The CDR3 DNA is TGCGCCAGCAGCTTGGGTGGCGGATTGAGCAATCAGCCCCAGCATTTT. Amino acids: CASSLGGGLSNQPQHF.

The J gene is TRBJ2-5, the V gene TRBV7-6, with 7 bases that match TRBD2. TRBJ2-7 matches the DNA end more closely, so the J call is doubtful. From germline, CDR1 is SGHVS and CDR2 FNYEAQ. This CDR3 spans 14 amino acids. The CDR3 DNA follows: TGTGCCAGCAGCCTCGGCGGGGGCTCCTACGAGCAGTACTTC. As protein: CASSLGGGSYEQYF.

The chain carries TRBV30 and TRBJ1-4, with 8 bases that match TRBD1. This CDR3 contains 18 residues. V was clipped by 2 bases and J by 0 bases; unmatched bases: 11. The germline CDR1 and CDR2 sequences are GTSNPN and SVGIG (reference sequence). This CDR3 is CAWSPGQGVFSTNEKLFF. CDR3 nucleotides: TGTGCCTGGAGTCCTGGACAGGGAGTTTTTTCAACTAATGAAAAACTGTTTTTT.

J is TRBJ1-1 and V is TRBV6-5; 10 bases map to TRBD1. V dropped 2 bases and J dropped 11; count of bases not matched to a gene: 11. This CDR3 region has 15 residues. CDR1 MNHEY and CDR2 SVGAGI come from the germline V gene. The CDR3 region is CASSYPMGQGFLAFF. CDR3 nucleotide sequence: TGTGCCAGCAGTTACCCAATGGGACAGGGGTTTCTTGCTTTCTTT.

About this clone: Other DNA sequences in this specimen translate into the identical CDR3. The chain has TRBV7-3 and TRBJ2-1, with D uncertain. This CDR3 is built from 14 residues. V was trimmed by 5 bases and J by 0 bases, leaving 8 bases between them. From germline, CDR1 is SGHTA and CDR2 FQGTGA. For the CDR3, the DNA is TGTGCCAGCAGCCCCCCGGGCTCCTACAATGAGCAGTTCTTC. Encoded protein: CASSPPGSYNEQFF. The complete variable domain, with remaining parts taken from reference TRBV7-3 and TRBJ2-1, reads GAGVSQTPSNKVTEKGKYVELRCDPISGHTALYWYRQSLGQGPEFLIYFQGTGAADDSGLPNDRFFAVRPEGSVSTLKIQRTERGDSAVYLCASSPPGSYNEQFFGPGTRLTVL.

The V and J genes are TRBV6-1 and TRBJ1-2; TRBD1 matches 11 bases. Losses at the gene ends were 7 bases for V and 6 bases for J; bases not matched to a gene: 10. CDR1 MNHNS and CDR2 SASEGT come from the germline V gene. This CDR3 is 15 amino acids long. CDR3 sequence reads: CASTGQGVFSDGYTF. Here the CDR3 DNA reads TGTGCCAGCACGGGACAGGGGGTCTTCTCGGATGGCTACACCTTC.

J is TRBJ1-1 and V is TRBV7-9, with D possibly TRBD1 on 5 matching bases. Germline values: CDR1 SEHNR, CDR2 FQNEAQ (reference sequence). This CDR3 comprises 13 residues. V lost 4 bases and J lost 4, with 10 bases in between. The CDR3 nucleotides are TGTGCCAGCAGCTGGGAGGGGAGCACTGAAGCTTTCTTT. It specifies CASSWEGSTEAFF.

The V and J genes are TRBV18 and TRBJ1-2, with a possible D match to TRBD1 (6 bases). There are 14 residues in the CDR3. Germline loops: CDR1 KGHSH, CDR2 LQKENI. The ends were cut back, 0 bases at V and 8 bases at J, with 13 bases in the middle. The CDR3 nucleotides read TGTGCCAGCTCACCACCGGCAGGGGAGCGCGGCTACACCTTC. Residues: CASSPPAGERGYTF.

This chain links TRBV7-9 with TRBJ1-5; TRBD1 agrees at 9 bases. CDR1 SEHNR and CDR2 FQNEAQ come from the germline V gene (reference sequence). The CDR3 contains 15 residues. J lost 4 bases, V lost 4 bases, and 5 bases had no gene match. CDR3 sequence (DNA): TGTGCCAGCAGCTGGGGACAGGGTCAGAATCAGCCCCAGCATTTT. Residues: CASSWGQGQNQPQHF.

The rearrangement uses TRBV28 and TRBJ1-5; D is ambiguous. The germline V gene encodes CDR1 MDHEN and CDR2 SYDVKM. The CDR3 consists of 15 residues. Trimming removed 2 bases at V and 3 bases at J, with 11 bases between. CDR3: CASSLNPRVNQPQHF. The CDR3 bases are TGTGCCAGCAGTTTAAACCCGCGAGTCAATCAGCCCCAGCATTTT.

The chain recombines TRBV7-2 with TRBJ1-5, with D maybe TRBD1 (5 bases). The CDR3 extends over 16 amino acids. Between the trimmed V and J ends, which lost 2 bases and 2 bases, there was a span of 13 bases. CDR1 is SGHTA, CDR2 FQGNSA, per germline. CDR3 residues: CASSLFGAAGNQPQHF. The CDR3 nucleotides are TGTGCCAGCAGCTTATTTGGGGCCGCTGGCAATCAGCCCCAGCATTTT.

The V and J genes are TRBV30 and TRBJ1-1; 9 bases are shared with TRBD1. V was clipped by 1 base and J by 5 bases; unmatched bases: 2. Germline CDR1 and CDR2: GTSNPN and SVGIG (reference sequence). This CDR3 comprises 13 residues. CDR3 amino acids: CAWSEGQGTEAFF. The CDR3 DNA follows: TGTGCCTGGAGTGAAGGACAGGGGACTGAAGCTTTCTTT.

This clone was detected a few times. J is TRBJ1-4 and V is TRBV5-6; TRBD1 agrees at 10 bases. V was pared by 4 bases and J by 8 bases, with 8 bases of the junction left unmatched. CDR1 is SGHDT, CDR2 YYEEEE, per germline. The CDR3 totals 15 residues. The DNA for the CDR3 is TGTGCCAGCAGCCTCCGGGGGACAGGGGACGAAAAACTGTTTTTT. This encodes CASSLRGTGDEKLFF.

The rearrangement links TRBV27 to TRBJ2-1; a weak D match, TRBD1 (5 bases). The germline V gene encodes CDR1 MNHEY and CDR2 SMNVEV (reference sequence). V was trimmed by 3 bases and J by 6 bases, leaving 12 bases between them. The CDR3 has 14 residues. The CDR3 region is CASSFWYRPNEQFF. DNA for the CDR3: TGTGCCAGCAGTTTTTGGTACAGGCCCAATGAGCAGTTCTTC.

CDR3 in DNA: TGTGCCAGCCGGCGGGGACTAGCGGGAGAAGGTACGCAGTATTTT. This translates into CASRRGLAGEGTQYF. The chain links TRBV2 to TRBJ2-3, with TRBD2 matching 14 bases. Per the germline V gene, CDR1 is SNHLY and CDR2 is FYNNEI. The CDR3 loop spans 15 amino acids. The J segment lost 8 bases and the V segment lost 8 bases, leaving 9 bases of the junction unmatched.

The CDR3 region is CASSLEQVNTEAFF. CDR3 DNA sequence: TGCGCCAGCAGCTTGGAACAAGTGAACACTGAAGCTTTCTTT. The rearrangement uses TRBV5-1 and TRBJ1-1; D call uncertain. Germline assignment: CDR1 SGHRS and CDR2 YFSETQ. CDR3 length: 14 residues. With 0 bases removed from V and 0 bases from J, the gap between germline ends came to 6 bases.

The V and J genes are TRBV2 and TRBJ1-1, with a tentative D call TRBD1 (6 bases). V dropped 7 bases and J dropped 0 bases, with 15 bases sitting between them. This CDR3 region has 15 residues. Germline V gene sequence: CDR1 SNHLY, CDR2 FYNNEI. CDR3 protein: CASITPDRLNTEAFF. CDR3 nucleotides: TGTGCCAGCATTACCCCCGACAGGTTGAACACTGAAGCTTTCTTT.

The genes are TRBV18 and TRBJ1-1, with D maybe TRBD1 (5 bases). V lost 0 bases, J lost 1 base, and 15 bases lay in between. Germline V gene data show CDR1 as KGHSH and CDR2 as LQKENI. This CDR3 region has 17 residues. CDR3 sequence: CASSPPNPQGKNTEAFF. CDR3 in DNA: TGTGCCAGCTCACCACCGAACCCGCAGGGCAAGAACACTGAAGCTTTCTTT.

This chain uses TRBV6-6 with TRBJ1-5, with a possible D match to TRBD1 (6 bases). Trimming removed 4 bases from V and 0 bases from J, with 13 bases in between. Germline-derived CDR1 and CDR2 are MNHNY and SVGAGI (reference sequence). The CDR3 consists of 16 residues. For the CDR3, the DNA is TGTGCCAGCAGTTCTGCCAGGGGTAATAGCAATCAGCCCCAGCATTTT. Translated: CASSSARGNSNQPQHF.

This clone was recorded only once. J is TRBJ2-1 and V is TRBV19; 13 bases match TRBD2. Germline V gives CDR1 LNHDA, CDR2 SQIVND (reference sequence). The V segment lost 0 bases and the J segment 8 bases; nucleotides outside the gene matches: 7. The CDR3 totals 17 residues. The CDR3 spells CASSIEPGLAGNDEQFF. Here the CDR3 DNA reads TGTGCCAGTAGTATAGAACCGGGACTAGCGGGAAACGATGAGCAGTTCTTC.

The chain has TRBV18 and TRBJ2-7; no reliable D call. Germline V gene lookup returns CDR1 KGHSH and CDR2 LQKENI. V shed 5 bases and J shed 0 bases, with 8 bases lying between them. This CDR3 is 13 amino acids long. CDR3 amino acids: CASSVGSSYEQYF. The CDR3 DNA is TGTGCCAGCTCAGTTGGCAGCTCCTACGAGCAGTACTTC.

The chain couples TRBV29-1 to TRBJ2-3, with a possible D match to TRBD1 (5 bases). Looked up from germline, CDR1 is SQVTM and CDR2 is ANQGSEA. V was pared by 2 bases and J by 0 bases, with 9 bases between. This CDR3 contains 14 residues. The DNA of the CDR3 is TGCAGCGTTGAAAGGGGAACTAGCACAGATACGCAGTATTTT. Residues: CSVERGTSTDTQYF.

This clone turned up a few times. V usage is TRBV10-1 and J usage is TRBJ2-5, with D unresolved. Germline CDR1 WNHNN, CDR2 SYGVQD (reference sequence). The V end was cut by 3 bases, the J end by 4 bases, with 9 bases between. This CDR3 contains 13 residues. The DNA for the CDR3 is TGCGCCAGCAGTGACCCTCTAGGAGAGACCCAGTACTTC. Amino acids: CASSDPLGETQYF.